The rows below give T cell receptor beta chains drawn from one sample of a study of shared clonotypes between healthy human individuals. The assay was immunoSEQ multiplex PCR, and TCRdb's table has in-frame clones only and misses some. The sample contains approximately 2.1 million clones, roughly 93% of which appear only once. The sequenced material came from naive CD4+ T cells from PBMCs. These receptors all stem from a man younger than 35 in good health. Some clones in this sample may be carry-over from other donors' samples. CDR3s include the opening cysteine and the closing phenylalanine or tryptophan. D genes are given only for firm matches. Clone sizes are given selectively: once, few, many, or a class where the clone is expanded.

v_gene: TRBV14
abundance: .
j_gene: TRBJ2-7
d_gene: .
CDR3aa: CASSRVDRQYTGEQYF
CDR3nt: TGTGCCAGCAGCCGAGTCGACAGGCAGTATACGGGCGAGCAGTACTTC

v_gene: TRBV7-2
abundance: .
j_gene: TRBJ2-7
d_gene: TRBD2
CDR3aa: CASSFTSGRTEQYF
CDR3nt: TGTGCCAGCAGCTTCACTAGCGGGAGAACCGAGCAGTACTTC

v_gene: TRBV14
abundance: .
j_gene: TRBJ1-4
d_gene: TRBD1
CDR3aa: CASSRRPGQGDEKLFF
CDR3nt: TGTGCCAGCAGCCGCCGTCCGGGACAGGGTGATGAAAAACTGTTTTTT

v_gene: TRBV11-2
abundance: .
j_gene: TRBJ2-2
d_gene: TRBD2
CDR3aa: CASSPGLAYGELFF
CDR3nt: TGTGCCAGCAGCCCAGGACTAGCATACGGGGAGCTGTTTTTT

v_gene: TRBV19
abundance: .
j_gene: TRBJ2-2
d_gene: .
CDR3aa: CAGASGAGELFF
CDR3nt: TGTGCCGGGGCCTCGGGAGCCGGGGAGCTGTTTTTT

v_gene: TRBV23-1
abundance: .
j_gene: TRBJ2-1
d_gene: TRBD2
CDR3aa: CASSRFGATSGSYNEQFF
CDR3nt: TGCGCCAGCAGTCGGTTTGGGGCGACTAGCGGGAGCTACAATGAGCAGTTCTTC

v_gene: TRBV28
abundance: .
j_gene: TRBJ1-2
d_gene: TRBD1
CDR3aa: CASSPGQELYGYTF
CDR3nt: TGTGCCAGCAGTCCGGGACAGGAACTCTATGGCTACACCTTC

v_gene: TRBV12-5
abundance: .
j_gene: TRBJ1-2
d_gene: .
CDR3aa: CASGFPPRTGRSYGYTF
CDR3nt: TGTGCTAGTGGTTTCCCACCCCGCACAGGCCGCAGCTATGGCTACACCTTC

v_gene: TRBV7-2
abundance: .
j_gene: TRBJ2-7
d_gene: .
CDR3aa: CASSFWGAQRYEQYF
CDR3nt: TGTGCCAGCAGCTTTTGGGGGGCACAAAGGTACGAGCAGTACTTC

v_gene: TRBV4-2
abundance: once
j_gene: TRBJ1-5
d_gene: .
CDR3aa: CAAGQTNQPQHF
CDR3nt: TGTGCCGCAGGGCAGACGAATCAGCCCCAGCATTTT

v_gene: TRBV19
abundance: .
j_gene: TRBJ1-5
d_gene: TRBD1
CDR3aa: CASSKDRDQPQHF
CDR3nt: TGTGCCAGTAGTAAGGACAGGGATCAGCCCCAGCATTTT

v_gene: TRBV2
abundance: .
j_gene: TRBJ2-2
d_gene: .
CDR3aa: CASSETSGELFF
CDR3nt: TGTGCCAGCAGTGAAACTTCCGGGGAGCTGTTTTTT

v_gene: TRBV11-2
abundance: few
j_gene: TRBJ1-1
d_gene: .
CDR3aa: CASSLAQSTEAFF
CDR3nt: TGTGCCAGCAGCTTAGCCCAGAGCACTGAAGCTTTCTTT

v_gene: TRBV5-6
abundance: .
j_gene: TRBJ2-2
d_gene: TRBD1
CDR3aa: CASSLWKGTVTNTGELFF
CDR3nt: TGTGCCAGCAGCTTGTGGAAGGGGACAGTTACGAACACCGGGGAGCTGTTTTTT

v_gene: TRBV4-2
abundance: .
j_gene: TRBJ2-1
d_gene: TRBD2
CDR3aa: CASSQDPRESGSVYNEQFF
CDR3nt: TGTGCCAGCAGCCAAGATCCACGAGAGAGCGGGAGTGTCTACAATGAGCAGTTCTTC

v_gene: TRBV4-1
abundance: .
j_gene: TRBJ2-3
d_gene: TRBD1
CDR3aa: CASSQTPGQGAKDTQYF
CDR3nt: TGCGCCAGCAGCCAAACCCCGGGACAGGGGGCTAAAGATACGCAGTATTTT

v_gene: TRBV11-1
abundance: .
j_gene: TRBJ2-7
d_gene: TRBD1
CDR3aa: CASSLGNRGGEQYF
CDR3nt: TGTGCCAGCAGCTTGGGTAACAGGGGCGGCGAGCAGTACTTC

v_gene: TRBV6-1
abundance: .
j_gene: TRBJ1-5
d_gene: TRBD1
CDR3aa: CASSNTGVYNQPQHF
CDR3nt: TGTGCCAGCAGTAATACAGGGGTCTACAATCAGCCCCAGCATTTT

v_gene: TRBV10-3
abundance: few
j_gene: TRBJ1-5
d_gene: .
CDR3aa: CAISDRVSGNQPQHF
CDR3nt: TGTGCCATCAGTGATCGGGTATCGGGCAATCAGCCCCAGCATTTT

v_gene: TRBV7-9
abundance: .
j_gene: TRBJ1-1
d_gene: TRBD1
CDR3aa: CASSLATGSGTEAFF
CDR3nt: TGTGCCAGCAGCTTAGCGACAGGGTCGGGCACTGAAGCTTTCTTT

v_gene: TRBV2
abundance: .
j_gene: TRBJ1-3
d_gene: .
CDR3aa: CASRSTVTGNTIYF
CDR3nt: TGTGCCAGCAGAAGTACAGTTACTGGAAACACCATATATTTT

v_gene: TRBV29-1
abundance: .
j_gene: TRBJ2-1
d_gene: .
CDR3aa: CSVDLSSASSYNEQFF
CDR3nt: TGCAGCGTTGACCTTAGCAGCGCGAGCTCCTACAATGAGCAGTTCTTC

v_gene: TRBV6-5
abundance: .
j_gene: TRBJ1-2
d_gene: TRBD1
CDR3aa: CASSYSDRGTYGYTF
CDR3nt: TGTGCCAGCAGTTACTCAGACAGGGGAACCTATGGCTACACCTTC

v_gene: TRBV28
abundance: .
j_gene: TRBJ1-5
d_gene: .
CDR3aa: CASSRGGSDQPQHF
CDR3nt: TGTGCCAGCAGCCGTGGGGGGTCTGATCAGCCCCAGCATTTT

v_gene: TRBV5-1
abundance: .
j_gene: TRBJ2-7
d_gene: TRBD2
CDR3aa: CASSPGTSGRFSYEQYF
CDR3nt: TGCGCCAGCAGCCCAGGGACTAGCGGGAGATTCTCCTACGAGCAGTACTTC

v_gene: TRBV7-2
abundance: .
j_gene: TRBJ2-1
d_gene: .
CDR3aa: CASSLPALSYNEQFF
CDR3nt: TGTGCCAGCAGCTTACCCGCGCTGTCCTACAATGAGCAGTTCTTC

v_gene: TRBV5-1
abundance: once
j_gene: TRBJ2-2
d_gene: .
CDR3aa: CASSLYRGTGELFF
CDR3nt: TGCGCCAGCAGCTTGTATAGAGGGACCGGGGAGCTGTTTTTT

v_gene: TRBV9
abundance: once
j_gene: TRBJ2-1
d_gene: TRBD2
CDR3aa: CATSLAGGGEQFF
CDR3nt: TGTGCCACCTCACTAGCGGGAGGGGGAGAGCAGTTCTTC

v_gene: TRBV11-2
abundance: .
j_gene: TRBJ2-1
d_gene: .
CDR3aa: CASSLAGSREQFF
CDR3nt: TGTGCCAGCAGCTTAGCTGGGAGCCGCGAGCAGTTCTTC

v_gene: TRBV28
abundance: .
j_gene: TRBJ2-5
d_gene: .
CDR3aa: CASSYGQETQYF
CDR3nt: TGTGCCAGCAGTTATGGCCAAGAGACCCAGTACTTC

v_gene: TRBV7-9
abundance: .
j_gene: TRBJ2-1
d_gene: TRBD2
CDR3aa: CASSQGASGRDEQFF
CDR3nt: TGTGCCAGCAGCCAGGGGGCTAGCGGGAGGGATGAGCAGTTCTTC

v_gene: TRBV6-6
abundance: once
j_gene: TRBJ1-1
d_gene: .
CDR3aa: CASSYAARNTEAFF
CDR3nt: TGTGCCAGCAGTTACGCCGCCAGGAACACTGAAGCTTTCTTT

v_gene: TRBV2
abundance: .
j_gene: TRBJ2-7
d_gene: .
CDR3aa: CATRGGGQASYEQYF
CDR3nt: TGTGCCACCAGAGGGGGGGGACAGGCCTCCTACGAGCAGTACTTC

v_gene: TRBV6-4
abundance: .
j_gene: TRBJ1-1
d_gene: .
CDR3aa: CASSEQGSTEAFF
CDR3nt: TGTGCCAGCAGTGAACAGGGATCTACTGAAGCTTTCTTT

v_gene: TRBV28
abundance: few
j_gene: TRBJ1-5
d_gene: .
CDR3aa: CAGTGGEGMIGPQHF
CDR3nt: TGTGCCGGTACGGGCGGAGAGGGGATGATCGGACCCCAGCATTTT

v_gene: TRBV28
abundance: .
j_gene: TRBJ2-7
d_gene: TRBD1
CDR3aa: CASSSPGQGYEQYF
CDR3nt: TGTGCCAGCAGTAGCCCGGGACAGGGCTACGAGCAGTACTTC

v_gene: TRBV6-5
abundance: .
j_gene: TRBJ1-2
d_gene: .
CDR3aa: CASTGQGGYGYTF
CDR3nt: TGTGCCAGCACTGGGCAGGGAGGCTATGGCTACACCTTC

v_gene: TRBV7-2
abundance: .
j_gene: TRBJ1-5
d_gene: .
CDR3aa: CASSLKGYSNQPQHF
CDR3nt: TGTGCCAGCAGCTTAAAGGGATATAGCAATCAGCCCCAGCATTTT

v_gene: TRBV9
abundance: .
j_gene: TRBJ2-7
d_gene: .
CDR3aa: CASSPDGLNYEQYF
CDR3nt: TGTGCCAGCAGCCCAGATGGACTCAACTACGAGCAGTACTTC

v_gene: TRBV7-2
abundance: .
j_gene: TRBJ2-3
d_gene: TRBD2
CDR3aa: CASSYGAAGGPRDTQYF
CDR3nt: TGTGCCAGCAGCTACGGGGCGGCGGGAGGGCCCAGGGATACGCAGTATTTT